This TCR beta chain stems from a study of cytomegalovirus exposure and HLA in healthy donors. Broader study findings: Available immune exposure information was restricted to CMV serostatus only. Within the data, a cluster of highly shared sequence variants was likely a sequencing artifact.

For this clone: The antigen remains unidentified.

PCR was performed using 60 Vbeta and 13 Jbeta primers. Sequenced by immunoSEQ multiplex PCR; TCRdb stores in-frame clones only, minus some. Among some 150,000 clones listed, 80% were seen once. Trimming stripped 5 bases from V and 4 bases from J, with 11 bases between. From germline, CDR1 is MGHDK and CDR2 SYGVNS. CDR3 length equals 13 residues. The receptor was derived from a man younger than 45 in good health and CMV-seronegative. The sample was PBMCs. This rearrangement joins TRBV25-1 to TRBJ2-5; TRBD2 might be the D (6 bases). The CDR3 region has the DNA TGTGCCAGCAGTCTGCGACTAGGAGAGACCCAGTACTTC. It translates to CASSLRLGETQYF.